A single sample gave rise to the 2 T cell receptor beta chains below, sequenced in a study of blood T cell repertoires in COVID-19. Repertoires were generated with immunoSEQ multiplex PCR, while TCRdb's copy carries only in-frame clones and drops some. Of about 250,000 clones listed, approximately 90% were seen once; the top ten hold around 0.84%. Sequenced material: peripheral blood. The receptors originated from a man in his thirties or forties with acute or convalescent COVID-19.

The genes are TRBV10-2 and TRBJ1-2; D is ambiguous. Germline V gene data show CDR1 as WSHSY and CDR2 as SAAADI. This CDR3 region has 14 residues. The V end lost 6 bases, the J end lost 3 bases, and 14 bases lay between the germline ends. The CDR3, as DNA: TGCGCCAGCAGAAGGGCGGGAGAGGACTATGGCTACACCTTC. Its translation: CASRRAGEDYGYTF.

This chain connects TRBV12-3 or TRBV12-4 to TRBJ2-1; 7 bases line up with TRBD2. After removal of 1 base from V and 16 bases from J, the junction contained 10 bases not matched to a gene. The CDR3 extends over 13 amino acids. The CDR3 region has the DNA TGTGCCAGCAGTTTAGTGAAGCGGGGTCCCGCATTCTTC. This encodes CASSLVKRGPAFF.